Following are 16 T cell receptor beta chains from one sample sequenced in a study of identical twins. TCRdb analysed the 5' RACE reads with MiXCR anew, one entry per CDR3 protein. The data hold 1.5 million to 2 million distinct CDR3 sequences, with about 32% observed a single time. The sample taken for sequencing was cord blood. The source of these receptors is a newborn girl in good health.

This clonotype has a count of ten or more. The rearrangement joins TRBV25-1 to TRBJ1-2; no clear D. With 0 bases removed from V and 2 bases from J, the gap between germline ends came to 1 base. Germline loops: CDR1 MGHDK, CDR2 SYGVNS. The CDR3 covers 12 residues. For the CDR3, the DNA is TGTGCCAGCAGTGAATACAACTATGGCTACACCTTC. Protein sequence: CASSEYNYGYTF.

This rearrangement joins TRBV25-1 to TRBJ1-3; D gene uncertain. The CDR3 sequence is 14 residues long. Per the germline V gene, CDR1 is MGHDK and CDR2 is SYGVNS. Trimming removed 2 bases at V and 1 base at J, with 6 bases between. Here the CDR3 DNA reads TGTGCCAGCAGTGAAGGGGTTTCTGGAAACACCATATATTTT. It translates to CASSEGVSGNTIYF.

Notes on this clonotype: One end of the junction is discordant with germline, which a read error may explain. V and J are TRBV6-6 and TRBJ2-3, with no clear D. The CDR3 consists of 11 residues. Per the germline V gene, CDR1 is MNHNY and CDR2 is SVGAGI (reference sequence). CDR3 coding DNA: TGTGTCAGCAGTGCTCGGGATACGCAGTATTTT. It translates to CVSSARDTQYF.

Notes on this clonotype: A junction end diverges from the germline sequence, so it may reflect a read error. The V and J genes are TRBV27 and TRBJ2-7; the match to TRBD2 covers 8 bases. From germline, CDR1 is MNHEY and CDR2 SMNVEV (reference sequence). The CDR3 loop spans 16 amino acids. CDR3 sequence: CASTLNFGTRTGEQYF. The CDR3 nucleotides read TGTGCCAGCACTTTAAACTTCGGGACTAGAACGGGCGAGCAGTACTTC.

The chain has TRBV20-1 and TRBJ2-3; D remains unclear. This CDR3 spans 15 amino acids. Germline-derived CDR1 and CDR2 are DFQATT and SNEGSKA (reference sequence). Deletions cut 4 bases from V and 2 bases from J, with 16 bases between. The CDR3: CSATVDSRTTDTQYF. DNA for the CDR3: TGCAGTGCTACCGTAGATAGCCGGACCACAGATACGCAGTATTTT.

The count of this clonotype is one. CDR3 sequence (DNA): TGTGCCAGCAGTCCTCAGGGGGTATTAGAGGAAAAACTGTTTTTT. Its translation is CASSPQGVLEEKLFF. The chain recombines TRBV28 with TRBJ1-4; TRBD1 matches 7 bases. This CDR3 comprises 15 residues. Germline V CDR1 and CDR2: MDHEN, SYDVKM. Trimming at V came to 5 bases and at J to 8 bases, leaving 11 bases not matched to a gene.

At least ten counts were recorded for this clonotype. The V call is TRBV10-3, the J call TRBJ1-2; D is undetermined. From germline, CDR1 is ENHRY and CDR2 SYGVKD. The V end lost 5 bases, the J end lost 0 bases, and 10 bases lay between the germline ends. The CDR3 is made up of 14 amino acids. As DNA, the CDR3 is TGTGCCATCAGTCGGACGGATTCTAACTATGGCTACACCTTC. Translating gives CAISRTDSNYGYTF.

The V call is TRBV10-3, the J call TRBJ1-2; no clear D. This CDR3 contains 15 residues. The germline CDR1 and CDR2 sequences are ENHRY and SYGVKD. Deletions cut 3 bases from V and 2 bases from J, with 13 bases between. Here the CDR3 DNA reads TGTGCCATCAGTGAACTTCTCCCCGCGAACTATGGCTACACCTTC. It specifies CAISELLPANYGYTF.

This clonotype was observed a few times. The CDR3 DNA reads as TGCGCCAGCAGCTTGTTACCTAACGTCTTCAACTATGGCTACACCTTC. Its translation is CASSLLPNVFNYGYTF. The J gene is TRBJ1-2, the V gene TRBV5-1; D remains unclear. Germline V gives CDR1 SGHRS, CDR2 YFSETQ. Trimming left V 1 base short and J 2 bases short, with 15 bases between. The CDR3 extends over 16 amino acids.

This clonotype came up a few times. The DNA of the CDR3 is TGTGCCAGCAGTTTCATCGGGACAGTAGCCTACGAGCAGTACTTC. Translating gives CASSFIGTVAYEQYF. This sequence joins TRBV5-5 and TRBJ2-7; 7 positions match TRBD1. Germline CDR1 reads SGHKS; CDR2 reads YYEKEE (reference sequence). Germline trimming cut 5 bases from V and 2 bases from J; bases unmatched to any gene: 10. The CDR3 totals 15 residues.

The chain employs TRBV7-2 and TRBJ1-6; D remains unclear. Germline loops: CDR1 SGHTA, CDR2 FQGNSA. Trimming took 2 bases from V and 7 from J, leaving 12 bases between them. The length of the CDR3 is 15 residues. DNA of the CDR3: TGTGCCAGCAGCTTATGGGGTATCACAAATTCACCCCTCCACTTT. Protein sequence: CASSLWGITNSPLHF. Variable domain in full (rest from reference TRBV7-2 and TRBJ1-6): GAGVSQSPSNKVTEKGKDVELRCDPISGHTALYWYRQSLGQGLEFLIYFQGNSAPDKSGLPSDRFSAERTGGSVSTLTIQRTQQEDSAVYLCASSLWGITNSPLHFGNGTRLTVT.

The chain employs TRBV28 and TRBJ1-4; D remains ambiguous. The CDR3 loop spans 19 amino acids. Germline V gene data show CDR1 as MDHEN and CDR2 as SYDVKM. Trimming removed 5 bases from V and 2 bases from J, with 24 bases in between. The CDR3 loop is CASSQPRRLLRLTNEKLFF. CDR3 DNA: TGTGCCAGCAGTCAGCCCCGACGGCTCCTACGCTTGACTAATGAAAAACTGTTTTTT.

The J gene is TRBJ2-3, the V gene TRBV7-7; D gene uncertain. This CDR3 region has 15 residues. V shed 8 bases and J shed 1 base, with 16 bases lying between them. CDR1 and CDR2 from the germline V gene are SSHAT and FNYEAQ (reference sequence). The CDR3 reads CASGRYGVGTDTQYF. DNA for the CDR3: TGTGCCAGCGGACGATATGGGGTGGGCACAGATACGCAGTATTTT.

The chain employs TRBV6-1 and TRBJ2-7; D not certain. The V end was cut by 3 bases, the J end by 2 bases, with 11 bases between. The germline V gene encodes CDR1 MNHNS and CDR2 SASEGT. The CDR3 totals 14 residues. As DNA, the CDR3 is TGTGCCAGCAGTGAGGTCCCCGAAGCCTACGAGCAGTACTTC. The encoded protein is CASSEVPEAYEQYF.

This clonotype turned up a few times. The CDR3 coding sequence is TGCGCCAGCAGCTTGGACGGGACAGTTAGCAATCAGCCCCAGCATTTT. This codes for CASSLDGTVSNQPQHF. The chain uses TRBV5-1 and TRBJ1-5; 7 bases are shared with TRBD1. V shed 0 bases, J shed 0 bases, and the junction held 3 bases outside the gene matches. CDR1 is SGHRS, CDR2 YFSETQ, per germline. The CDR3 runs 16 residues.

This chain connects TRBV29-1 to TRBJ2-1, with D hard to call. Trimming pared 0 bases from V and 0 bases from J, leaving 9 bases between. The germline CDR1 and CDR2 sequences are SQVTM and ANQGSEA. The CDR3 covers 15 residues. Here the CDR3 DNA reads TGCAGCGTTGAAGACAGGACGTACTCCTACAATGAGCAGTTCTTC. It codes for CSVEDRTYSYNEQFF.